This entry lists 14 T cell receptor beta chains sequenced from one sample in a study of response to subunit inactivated influenza vaccine. TCRdb ran MiXCR on the RT-PCR reads and lists one entry per CDR3 protein. The sample lists roughly 160,000 distinct CDR3 sequences, roughly a tenth seen once, with around 11% in the top ten. Material: non-naive T cells sorted from PBMCs, obtained roughly 48 days after vaccination. The receptors originated from a man aged 50-60 years who received an inactivated influenza vaccine.

This sequence joins TRBV5-8 and TRBJ2-3; TRBD1 might be the D (6 bases). V was shortened by 4 bases and J by 0 bases, with 18 bases between the two germline ends. Germline V gives CDR1 SGHTS, CDR2 YDEGEE. This CDR3 is 17 amino acids long. The chain's CDR3 is CASSGGSIALSTDTQYF. For the CDR3, the DNA is TGTGCCAGCAGCGGGGGCTCAATAGCGCTTAGCACAGATACGCAGTATTTT. The whole variable domain, filled in from reference TRBV5-8 and TRBJ2-3, reads EAGVTQSPTHLIKTRGQQATLRCSPISGHTSVYWYQQALGLGLQFLLWYDEGEERNRGNFPPRFSGRQFPNYSSELNVNALELEDSALYLCASSGGSIALSTDTQYFGPGTRLTVL.

The V gene is TRBV7-2, the J gene TRBJ1-6; TRBD1 agrees at 8 bases. This CDR3 comprises 15 residues. Germline CDR1 and CDR2: SGHTA and FQGNSA. V shed 5 bases, J shed 4 bases, and the junction held 4 bases outside the gene matches. The CDR3 spells CASSRRQGYNSPLHF. CDR3 sequence (DNA): TGTGCCAGCAGCAGAAGACAGGGGTATAATTCACCCCTCCACTTT.

The V call is TRBV28, the J call TRBJ2-7, with a weak D call TRBD1 (6 bases). CDR1 and CDR2 from the germline V gene are MDHEN and SYDVKM. The V end lost 6 bases, the J end lost 0 bases, and 12 bases lay between the germline ends. CDR3 length equals 14 residues. The CDR3 is CASSLTGLSYEQYF. CDR3 bases: TGTGCCAGCAGCCTAACAGGGCTCTCCTACGAGCAGTACTTC.

This clonotype was seen a few times. The rearrangement uses TRBV28 and TRBJ2-4; D might be TRBD1 (5 bases). Germline CDR1 MDHEN, CDR2 SYDVKM. The CDR3 is 13 amino acids. V lost 5 bases and J 8 bases, leaving 13 bases between the germline ends. The chain's CDR3 is CASSNPQGYIQYF. The CDR3 coding sequence is TGTGCCAGCAGTAACCCGCAGGGTTACATTCAGTACTTC.

Here the CDR3 reads CASREPGIHSPLHF. The CDR3 DNA reads TGTGCCAGCCGGGAACCGGGGATTCATTCACCCCTCCACTTT. The rearrangement uses TRBV5-6 and TRBJ1-6, with D uncertain. Trimming removed 7 bases from V and 8 bases from J, with 16 bases in between. CDR1 SGHDT and CDR2 YYEEEE come from the germline V gene. The CDR3 is 14 residues long.

This clonotype was seen only a few times. This chain joins TRBV20-1 and TRBJ2-3, with 9 bases identical to TRBD2. The CDR3 runs to 15 residues. V shed 4 bases, J shed 1 base, and the junction held 6 bases outside the gene matches. The V gene's germline CDR1 is DFQATT and CDR2 SNEGSKA (reference sequence). The CDR3 loop is CSAIKPSGGTDTQYF. CDR3 DNA: TGCAGTGCTATTAAACCTAGCGGGGGCACAGATACGCAGTATTTT.

This clonotype appeared a few times. This chain joins TRBV5-1 and TRBJ1-1; D gene uncertain. Deletions cut 3 bases from V and 11 bases from J, with 17 bases between. The CDR3 spans 13 residues. CDR1 is SGHRS, CDR2 YFSETQ, per germline. Here the CDR3 DNA reads TGCGCCAGCAGCTCTACCGGGGTCGGAGGGGCTTTCTTT. This gives the protein CASSSTGVGGAFF.

J is TRBJ1-3 and V is TRBV7-9, with no clear D. Germline V lookup: CDR1 SEHNR, CDR2 FQNEAQ (reference sequence). The V and J ends lost 1 base and 4 bases respectively, with 14 bases between them. The CDR3 runs to 16 residues. As DNA, the CDR3 is TGTGCCAGCAGCTTAGAGCCAGGAATAAAAGGAAACACCATATATTTT. Amino acids: CASSLEPGIKGNTIYF.

This clonotype was picked up a small number of times. This chain uses TRBV7-3 with TRBJ2-3, with 7 bases that match TRBD2. V lost 5 bases and J lost 4; bases outside the gene matches: 9. In germline, CDR1 is SGHTA, CDR2 FQGTGA. This CDR3 is 15 amino acids long. The CDR3 DNA follows: TGTGCCAGCAGCCCTCTTGCGGGAGTGGCAGATACGCAGTATTTT. Protein product: CASSPLAGVADTQYF.

This clonotype was seen a handful of times. The chain carries TRBV7-6 and TRBJ1-3; D perhaps matches TRBD1 (5 bases). Looked up from germline, CDR1 is SGHVS and CDR2 is FNYEAQ. The CDR3 length is 16 residues. Trimming removed 0 bases at V and 2 bases at J, with 11 bases between. The CDR3: CASSLAIAGTGNTIYF. The CDR3 coding sequence is TGTGCCAGCAGCTTAGCCATCGCAGGGACTGGAAACACCATATATTTT.

The sample holds a few counts of this clonotype. The chain carries TRBV5-5 and TRBJ2-7; D not certain. Germline CDR1 SGHKS, CDR2 YYEKEE (reference sequence). Trimming left V 1 base short and J 1 base short, with 15 bases between. The CDR3 covers 16 residues. CDR3 DNA: TGTGCCAGCAGCTTGTTTGTCTCCCTCCAATCCTACGAGCAGTACTTC. It codes for CASSLFVSLQSYEQYF.

Many counts were recorded for this clonotype. V and J are TRBV29-1 and TRBJ2-5; TRBD2 matches at 8 bases. The V gene's germline CDR1 is SQVTM and CDR2 ANQGSEA. The CDR3 length is 13 residues. The V segment lost 3 bases and the J segment 5 bases; nucleotides outside the gene matches: 5. CDR3 in DNA: TGCAGCGTTGAGAGCGGGAGAGGGGAGACCCAGTACTTC. This encodes CSVESGRGETQYF.

The chain joins TRBV20-1 to TRBJ2-1, with D unresolved. The CDR3 is made up of 15 amino acids. The V end lost 5 bases, the J end lost 7 bases, and 21 bases lay between the germline ends. The germline CDR1 and CDR2 sequences are DFQATT and SNEGSKA (reference sequence). This CDR3 is CSASNARQSRNEQFF. For the CDR3, the DNA is TGCAGTGCTTCAAATGCGCGCCAGAGCCGAAATGAGCAGTTCTTC.

V gene TRBV19 combines with J gene TRBJ1-1; D possibly corresponds to TRBD1 (6 bases). Trimming removed 0 bases from V and 5 bases from J, with 13 bases in between. The CDR3 has 15 amino acids. Germline CDR1 reads LNHDA; CDR2 reads SQIVND (reference sequence). The CDR3 loop is CASSIDGGTGTEAFF. The CDR3 coding sequence is TGTGCCAGTAGTATAGATGGCGGAACAGGGACTGAAGCTTTCTTT.